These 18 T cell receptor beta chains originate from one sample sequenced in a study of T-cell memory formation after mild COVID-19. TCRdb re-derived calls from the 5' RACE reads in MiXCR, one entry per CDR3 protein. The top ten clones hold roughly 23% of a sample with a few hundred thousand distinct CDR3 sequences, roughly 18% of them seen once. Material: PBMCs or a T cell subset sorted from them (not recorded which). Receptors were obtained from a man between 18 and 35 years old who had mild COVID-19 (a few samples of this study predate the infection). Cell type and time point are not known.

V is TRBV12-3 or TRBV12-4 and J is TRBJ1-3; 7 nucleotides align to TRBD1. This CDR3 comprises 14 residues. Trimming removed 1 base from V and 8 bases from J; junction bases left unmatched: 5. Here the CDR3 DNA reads TGTGCCAGCAGTTTAGGGGGCCAGGGGGACACCATATATTTT. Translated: CASSLGGQGDTIYF.

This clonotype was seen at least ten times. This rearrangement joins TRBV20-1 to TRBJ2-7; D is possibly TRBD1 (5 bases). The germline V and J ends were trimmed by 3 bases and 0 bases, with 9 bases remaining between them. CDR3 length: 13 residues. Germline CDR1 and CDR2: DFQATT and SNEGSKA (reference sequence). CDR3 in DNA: TGCAGTGCTAGTCGAGACAGCTCCTACGAGCAGTACGTC. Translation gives CSASRDSSYEQYV.

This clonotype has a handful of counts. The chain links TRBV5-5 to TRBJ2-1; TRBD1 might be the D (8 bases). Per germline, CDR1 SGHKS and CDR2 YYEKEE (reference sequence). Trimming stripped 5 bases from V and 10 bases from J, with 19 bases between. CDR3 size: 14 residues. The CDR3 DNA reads TGTGCCAGCAGTCCCACAGGGGGGGCCCGGGAGCAGTTCTTC. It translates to CASSPTGGAREQFF.

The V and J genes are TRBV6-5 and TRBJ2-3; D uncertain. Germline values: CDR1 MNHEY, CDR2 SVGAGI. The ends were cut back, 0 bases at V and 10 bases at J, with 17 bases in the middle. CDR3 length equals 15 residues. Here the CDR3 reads CASSYSLPGNQAQYF. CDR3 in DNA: TGTGCCAGCAGTTACTCGCTTCCCGGTAACCAGGCGCAGTATTTT.

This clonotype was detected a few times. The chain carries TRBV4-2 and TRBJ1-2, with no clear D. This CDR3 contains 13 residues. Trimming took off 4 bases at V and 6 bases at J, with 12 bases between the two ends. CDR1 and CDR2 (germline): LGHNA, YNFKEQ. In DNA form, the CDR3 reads TGTGCCAGCAGCCGAGCTGGAAAGGATGGCTACACCTTC. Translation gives CASSRAGKDGYTF.

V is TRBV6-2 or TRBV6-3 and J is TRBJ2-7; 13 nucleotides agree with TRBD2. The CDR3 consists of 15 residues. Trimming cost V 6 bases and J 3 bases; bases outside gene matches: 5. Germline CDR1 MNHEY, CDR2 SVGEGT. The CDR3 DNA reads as TGTGCCAGCAGCCCTGGGACTAGCGGGGTCTACGAGCAGTACGTC. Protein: CASSPGTSGVYEQYV.

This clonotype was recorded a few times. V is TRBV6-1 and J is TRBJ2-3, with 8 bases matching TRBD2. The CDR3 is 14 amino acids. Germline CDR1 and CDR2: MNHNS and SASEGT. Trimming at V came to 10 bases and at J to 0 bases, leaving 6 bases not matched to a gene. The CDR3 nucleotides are TGTGCCACTCTAGCGGGCCGAAGCACAGATACGCAGTATTTT. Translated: CATLAGRSTDTQYF.

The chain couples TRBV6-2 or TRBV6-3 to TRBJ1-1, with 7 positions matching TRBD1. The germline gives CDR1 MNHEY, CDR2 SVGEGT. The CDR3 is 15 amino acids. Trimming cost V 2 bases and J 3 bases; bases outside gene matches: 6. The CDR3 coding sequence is TGTGCCAGCAGTTACGCAGACAGGGTTTACACTGAAGCTTTCTTT. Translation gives CASSYADRVYTEAFF.

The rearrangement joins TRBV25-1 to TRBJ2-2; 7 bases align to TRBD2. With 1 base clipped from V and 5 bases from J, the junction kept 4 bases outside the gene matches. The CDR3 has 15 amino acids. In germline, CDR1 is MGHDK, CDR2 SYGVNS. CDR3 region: CASSEWGGETGELFF. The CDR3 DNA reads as TGTGCCAGCAGTGAATGGGGGGGAGAAACCGGGGAGCTGTTTTTT.

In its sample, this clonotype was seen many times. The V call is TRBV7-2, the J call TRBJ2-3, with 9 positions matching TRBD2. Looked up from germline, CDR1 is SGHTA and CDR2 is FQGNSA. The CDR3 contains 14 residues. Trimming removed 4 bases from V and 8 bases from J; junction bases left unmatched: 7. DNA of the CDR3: TGTGCCAGCAGCTCTGAGCGGGGGGTCCGTACGCAGTATTTT. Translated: CASSSERGVRTQYF.

The CDR3 loop reads CASRKGGRNYGYTF. The CDR3 nucleotides read TGCGCCAGCAGAAAGGGAGGACGGAACTATGGCTACACCTTC. The chain links TRBV4-1 to TRBJ1-2; no reliable D call. The germline V gene encodes CDR1 MGHRA and CDR2 YSYEKL. This CDR3 has 14 amino acids. The ends were cut back, 6 bases at V and 2 bases at J, with 13 bases in the middle.

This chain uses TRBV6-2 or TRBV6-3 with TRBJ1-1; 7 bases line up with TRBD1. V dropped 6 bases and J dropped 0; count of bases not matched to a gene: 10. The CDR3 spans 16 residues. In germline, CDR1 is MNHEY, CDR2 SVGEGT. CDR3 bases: TGTGCCAGCAGCGAAGCGGGACAGCCTTTGAACACTGAAGCTTTCTTT. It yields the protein CASSEAGQPLNTEAFF.

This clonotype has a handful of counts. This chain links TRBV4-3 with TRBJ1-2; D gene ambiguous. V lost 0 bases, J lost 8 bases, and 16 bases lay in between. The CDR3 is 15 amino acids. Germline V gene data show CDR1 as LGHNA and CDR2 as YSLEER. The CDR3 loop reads CASSQDNNHPRGYTF. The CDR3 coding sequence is TGCGCCAGCAGCCAAGATAATAACCATCCACGGGGCTACACCTTC.

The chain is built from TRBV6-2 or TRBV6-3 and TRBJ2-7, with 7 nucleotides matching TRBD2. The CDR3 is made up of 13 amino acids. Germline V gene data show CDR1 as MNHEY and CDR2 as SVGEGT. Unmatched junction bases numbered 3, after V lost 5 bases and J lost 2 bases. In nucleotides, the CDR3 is TGTGCCAGCAGTCGACTAGCTCCCTACGAGCAGTACGTC. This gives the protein CASSRLAPYEQYV.

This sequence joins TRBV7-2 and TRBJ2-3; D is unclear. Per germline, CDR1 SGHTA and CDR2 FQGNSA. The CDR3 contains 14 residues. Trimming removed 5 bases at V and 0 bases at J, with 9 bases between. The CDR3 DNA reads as TGTGCCAGCAGCCCCCTAACCAGCACAGATACGCAGTATTTT. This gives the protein CASSPLTSTDTQYF.

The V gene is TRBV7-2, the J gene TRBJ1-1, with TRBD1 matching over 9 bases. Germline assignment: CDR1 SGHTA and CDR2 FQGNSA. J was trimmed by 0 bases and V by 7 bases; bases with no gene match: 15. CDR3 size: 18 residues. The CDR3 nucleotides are TGTGCCAGCATCCGCCGCCTTACAGGGGGCGTCATGAACACTGAAGCTTTCTTT. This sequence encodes CASIRRLTGGVMNTEAFF.

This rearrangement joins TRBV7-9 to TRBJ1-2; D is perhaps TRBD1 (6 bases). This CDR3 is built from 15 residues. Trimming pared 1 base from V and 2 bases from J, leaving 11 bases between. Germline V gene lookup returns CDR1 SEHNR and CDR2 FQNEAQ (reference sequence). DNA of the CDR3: TGTGCCAGCAGCTTAGTTGGGACAACGAACTATGGCTACACCTTC. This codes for CASSLVGTTNYGYTF.

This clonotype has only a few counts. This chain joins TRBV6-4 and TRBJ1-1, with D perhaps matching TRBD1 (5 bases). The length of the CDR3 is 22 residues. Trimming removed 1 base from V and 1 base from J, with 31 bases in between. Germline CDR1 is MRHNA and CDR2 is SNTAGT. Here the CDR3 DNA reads TGTGCCAGCAGTGACTTGGTAGACCGCTGGGGGGACTTTCCCCAAACGAACACTGAAGCTTTCTTT. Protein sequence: CASSDLVDRWGDFPQTNTEAFF.